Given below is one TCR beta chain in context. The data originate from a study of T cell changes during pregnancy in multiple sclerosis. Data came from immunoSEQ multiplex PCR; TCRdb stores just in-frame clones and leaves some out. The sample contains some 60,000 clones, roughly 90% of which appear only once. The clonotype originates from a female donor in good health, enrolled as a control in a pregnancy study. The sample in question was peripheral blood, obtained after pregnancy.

The CDR3 loop reads CASSEGTVLTEAFF. The CDR3 coding sequence is TGTGCCAGCAGTGAAGGGACAGTCCTCACTGAAGCTTTCTTT. This chain connects TRBV2 to TRBJ1-1; tentatively, D is TRBD1 (6 bases). The CDR3 loop spans 14 amino acids. V was shortened by 1 base and J by 4 bases, with 10 bases between the two germline ends. CDR1 is SNHLY and CDR2 is FYNNEI in the germline V gene.